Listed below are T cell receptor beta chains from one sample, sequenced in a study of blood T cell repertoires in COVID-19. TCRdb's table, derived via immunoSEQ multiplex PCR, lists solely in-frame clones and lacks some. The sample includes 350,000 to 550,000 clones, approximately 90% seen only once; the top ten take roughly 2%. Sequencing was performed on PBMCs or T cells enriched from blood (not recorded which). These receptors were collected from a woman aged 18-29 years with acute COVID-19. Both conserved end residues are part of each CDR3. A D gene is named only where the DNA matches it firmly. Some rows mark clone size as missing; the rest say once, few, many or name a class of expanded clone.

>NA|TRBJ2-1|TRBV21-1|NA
CASSNRDRGRKQFF
TGTGCCAGCAGCAACCGGGACAGGGGGCGCAAGCAGTTCTTC
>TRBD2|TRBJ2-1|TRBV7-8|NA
CASSLARGARNEQFF
TGTGCCAGCAGCTTAGCGCGGGGGGCACGGAATGAGCAGTTCTTC
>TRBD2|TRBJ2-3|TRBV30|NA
CAWASGEETQYF
TGTGCCTGGGCGAGCGGGGAAGAGACGCAGTATTTT
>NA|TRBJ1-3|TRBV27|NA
CASRTGQTGNTIYF
TGTGCCAGTCGCACTGGACAGACTGGAAACACCATATATTTT
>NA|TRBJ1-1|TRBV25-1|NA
CASQGVMNTEAFF
TGTGCCTCCCAAGGGGTGATGAACACTGAAGCTTTCTTT
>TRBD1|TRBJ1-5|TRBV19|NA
CASGQGNQPQHF
TGTGCCAGTGGACAGGGAAATCAGCCCCAGCATTTT
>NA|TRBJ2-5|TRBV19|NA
CASSISGGVKETQYF
TGTGCCAGTAGTATTTCTGGGGGCGTGAAAGAGACCCAGTACTTC
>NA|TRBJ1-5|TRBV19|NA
CASSISPGVGQPQHF
TGTGCCAGTAGTATATCACCAGGGGTCGGTCAGCCCCAGCATTTT
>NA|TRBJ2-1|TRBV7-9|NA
CASTQSSYNEQFF
TGTGCCAGCACCCAGTCCAGCTACAATGAGCAGTTCTTC
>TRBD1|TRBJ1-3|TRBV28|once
CASSDRGQGGNTIYF
TGTGCCAGCAGTGACCGGGGACAGGGCGGAAACACCATATATTTT
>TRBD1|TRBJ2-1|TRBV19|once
CASRPGTGGNYEQFF
TGTGCCAGTCGCCCCGGGACAGGGGGCAATTATGAGCAGTTCTTC
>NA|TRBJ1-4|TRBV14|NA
CASSQKTGKIATNEKLFF
TGTGCCAGCAGCCAAAAGACAGGAAAAATTGCAACTAATGAAAAACTGTTTTTT
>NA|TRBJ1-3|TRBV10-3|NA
CAISEGDNSGNTIYF
TGTGCCATCAGTGAGGGGGACAACTCTGGAAACACCATATATTTT
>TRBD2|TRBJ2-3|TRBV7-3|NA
CASSSSGGATDTQYF
TGTGCCAGCAGCTCTAGCGGGGGGGCCACAGATACGCAGTATTTT
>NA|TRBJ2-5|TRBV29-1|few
CSVDTSGQGETQYF
TGCAGCGTTGACACTAGCGGACAGGGGGAGACCCAGTACTTC
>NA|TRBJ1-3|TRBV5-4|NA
CASSFGGRTSGNTIYF
TGTGCCAGCAGCTTTGGAGGACGGACCTCTGGAAACACCATATATTTT
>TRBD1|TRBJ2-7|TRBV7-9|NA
CASSLKNEGTGRHYEQYF
TGTGCCAGCAGCTTAAAAAATGAGGGGACAGGGCGTCACTACGAGCAGTACTTC
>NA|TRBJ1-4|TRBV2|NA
CASNSPDEKLFF
TGTGCCAGCAACAGTCCGGATGAAAAACTGTTTTTT
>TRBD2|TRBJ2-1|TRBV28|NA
CASRRTSGYNEQFF
TGTGCCAGCAGAAGGACTAGCGGATACAATGAGCAGTTCTTC
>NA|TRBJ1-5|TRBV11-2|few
CASSRDSRPGQPQHF
TGTGCCAGCAGTCGGGATTCAAGACCCGGTCAGCCCCAGCATTTT
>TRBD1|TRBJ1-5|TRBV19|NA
CASSVRTGVSNQPQHF
TGTGCCAGTAGTGTACGGACAGGTGTAAGCAATCAGCCCCAGCATTTT